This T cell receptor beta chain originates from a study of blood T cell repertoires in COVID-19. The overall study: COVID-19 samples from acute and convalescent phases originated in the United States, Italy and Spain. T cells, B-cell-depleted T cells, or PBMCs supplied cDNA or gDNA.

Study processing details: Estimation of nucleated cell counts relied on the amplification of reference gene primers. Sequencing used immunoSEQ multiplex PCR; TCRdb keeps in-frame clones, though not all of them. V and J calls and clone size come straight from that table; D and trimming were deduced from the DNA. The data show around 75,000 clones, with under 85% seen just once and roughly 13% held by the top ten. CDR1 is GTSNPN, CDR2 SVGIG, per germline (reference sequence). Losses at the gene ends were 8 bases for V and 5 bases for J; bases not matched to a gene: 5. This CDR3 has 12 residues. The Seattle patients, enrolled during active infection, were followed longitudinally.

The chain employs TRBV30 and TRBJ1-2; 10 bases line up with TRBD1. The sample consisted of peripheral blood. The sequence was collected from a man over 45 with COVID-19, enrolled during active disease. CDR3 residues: CAGTGARYGYTF. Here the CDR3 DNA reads TGTGCCGGGACAGGGGCTAGGTATGGCTACACCTTC.